The TCR beta chain described here comes from a study of T cells of healthy individuals (dated by TCRdb to 2017 to 2018). From the cysteine through the phenylalanine, the CDR3 covers 14 amino acids. Only CDR3 DNA remains: 42 bases, in frame from the first base. Taken from the germline V gene, the CDR1 and CDR2 loops are LGHNA and YNFKEQ. Trimming at the junction amounts to 0 bases on V and 4 bases on J, and the germline ends lie 7 bases apart. In regard to this clonotype: No antigen is known for it. It has no much larger one-base neighbor in the sample; base qualities were not kept.

Libraries were built with 5' RACE. Reads for this sample came from an Illumina MiSeq. The public sequencing data were trimmed at Q25 with fastp and processed into clonotypes with MiXCR by TCRdb, which kept only in-frame beta chains. A single entry per CDR3 protein holds the most common genes and DNA from its merged rows. A total of around 90,000 distinct CDR3 sequences appear in this sample, around 5.1% of them only once. 7.5% to 8% of the sample is held by the ten biggest clonotypes. This clonotype was obtained from a female donor in good health. The sequence is built from TRBV4-2 and TRBJ1-5; too little of a D gene remains to name it. The base sequence is TGTGCCAGCAGCCAAGAGGAGATAAATCAGCCCCAGCATTTT. This encodes CASSQEEINQPQHF.